This is a list of T cell receptor beta chains from one sample in a study of CD8 T cells in Susac syndrome. TCRdb fed the immunoSEQ multiplex PCR reads into MiXCR, producing one record per CDR3 protein. The sample has 130,000 to 150,000 distinct CDR3 sequences, nearly 97% seen once. Material for sequencing was CD4+ T cells from PBMCs. All receptors come from a human donor with Susac syndrome. Each CDR3 is given with its conserved first and last residue. A D gene is named only where the DNA matches it firmly. A row's size may be missing; if present it is once, few, many or a size class.

cdr3_aa: CASSYLNRERDGYTF
cdr3_nt: TGTGCCAGCAGTTATTTAAACAGGGAGAGAGATGGCTACACCTTC
j_call: TRBJ1-2
v_call: TRBV27
d_call: NA
clone_size: NA

cdr3_aa: CASSQDGQAYQPQHF
cdr3_nt: TGCGCCAGCAGCCAAGATGGGCAGGCCTATCAGCCCCAGCATTTT
j_call: TRBJ1-5
v_call: TRBV4-1
d_call: NA
clone_size: NA

cdr3_aa: CASSLDRGFSYEQYF
cdr3_nt: TGTGCCAGCAGCTTAGACAGGGGTTTCTCCTACGAGCAGTACTTC
j_call: TRBJ2-7
v_call: TRBV7-6
d_call: TRBD1
clone_size: NA

cdr3_aa: CASRDGGADLLAQYF
cdr3_nt: TGTGCCAGCCGAGACGGGGGGGCCGACCTTCTGGCCCAGTACTTC
j_call: TRBJ2-5
v_call: TRBV6-1
d_call: TRBD2
clone_size: few

cdr3_aa: CASSMGRGTSAESEQYF
cdr3_nt: TGTGCCAGCAGCATGGGAAGGGGGACTAGCGCAGAAAGCGAGCAGTACTTC
j_call: TRBJ2-7
v_call: TRBV9
d_call: TRBD2
clone_size: NA

cdr3_aa: CASSPSRGGTEAFF
cdr3_nt: TGTGCCAGCAGCCCCTCTCGTGGCGGCACTGAAGCTTTCTTT
j_call: TRBJ1-1
v_call: TRBV3-1
d_call: NA
clone_size: NA

cdr3_aa: CASSFRAGGTDTQYF
cdr3_nt: TGTGCCAGCAGCTTTAGAGCGGGGGGTACAGATACGCAGTATTTT
j_call: TRBJ2-3
v_call: TRBV9
d_call: TRBD2
clone_size: NA

cdr3_aa: CSPRAGGTDTQYF
cdr3_nt: TGCAGCCCTCGAGCGGGGGGGACAGATACGCAGTATTTT
j_call: TRBJ2-3
v_call: TRBV20-1
d_call: TRBD2
clone_size: NA

cdr3_aa: CASSLGKGVTDTQYF
cdr3_nt: TGCGCCAGCAGCTTGGGGAAAGGAGTAACAGATACGCAGTATTTT
j_call: TRBJ2-3
v_call: TRBV5-1
d_call: NA
clone_size: NA

cdr3_aa: CASSRNGYEQYF
cdr3_nt: TGTGCCAGCAGCCGAAACGGTTACGAGCAGTACTTC
j_call: TRBJ2-7
v_call: TRBV3-1
d_call: NA
clone_size: NA

cdr3_aa: CASSYDRTDTQYF
cdr3_nt: TGTGCCAGCAGTTACGATCGCACAGATACGCAGTATTTT
j_call: TRBJ2-3
v_call: TRBV6-6
d_call: NA
clone_size: NA

cdr3_aa: CSGRYTYNEQFF
cdr3_nt: TGCAGCGGGCGCTATACCTACAATGAGCAGTTCTTC
j_call: TRBJ2-1
v_call: TRBV29-1
d_call: NA
clone_size: once

cdr3_aa: CASTDSDTEAFF
cdr3_nt: TGTGCCAGTACGGACAGTGACACTGAAGCTTTCTTT
j_call: TRBJ1-1
v_call: TRBV9
d_call: NA
clone_size: NA

cdr3_aa: CASTRDRYYEQYF
cdr3_nt: TGTGCCAGCACTCGGGACCGGTACTACGAGCAGTACTTC
j_call: TRBJ2-7
v_call: TRBV12-3/TRBV12-4
d_call: NA
clone_size: NA

cdr3_aa: CATSDARANRGDTQYF
cdr3_nt: TGTGCCACCAGTGATGCCCGGGCCAATCGAGGAGATACGCAGTATTTT
j_call: TRBJ2-3
v_call: TRBV24-1
d_call: NA
clone_size: NA

cdr3_aa: CASKAQAGFYGYTF
cdr3_nt: TGTGCCAGTAAAGCCCAAGCGGGGTTCTATGGCTACACCTTC
j_call: TRBJ1-2
v_call: TRBV19
d_call: NA
clone_size: NA

cdr3_aa: CASSRTGNRNTEAFF
cdr3_nt: TGTGCCAGCAGTCGGACAGGGAATCGGAACACTGAAGCTTTCTTT
j_call: TRBJ1-1
v_call: TRBV6-2/TRBV6-3
d_call: TRBD1
clone_size: once

cdr3_aa: CASSYQTSGSGTGELFF
cdr3_nt: TGTGCCAGCAGCTATCAGACTAGCGGGAGTGGCACCGGGGAGCTGTTTTTT
j_call: TRBJ2-2
v_call: TRBV7-9
d_call: TRBD2
clone_size: NA

cdr3_aa: CASTKGGPATEQYF
cdr3_nt: TGTGCCAGCACCAAGGGGGGCCCCGCGACGGAGCAGTACTTC
j_call: TRBJ2-7
v_call: TRBV12-3/TRBV12-4
d_call: NA
clone_size: NA

cdr3_aa: CASTHSGARTGELFF
cdr3_nt: TGTGCCAGCACGCATTCGGGGGCAAGGACCGGGGAGCTGTTTTTT
j_call: TRBJ2-2
v_call: TRBV2
d_call: NA
clone_size: NA

cdr3_aa: CASSFTGLYGYTF
cdr3_nt: TGTGCCAGCAGTTTTACAGGGCTTTATGGCTACACCTTC
j_call: TRBJ1-2
v_call: TRBV12-3/TRBV12-4
d_call: NA
clone_size: NA

cdr3_aa: CASRGRTYSNQPQHF
cdr3_nt: TGTGCCAGCAGAGGCAGAACTTATAGCAATCAGCCCCAGCATTTT
j_call: TRBJ1-5
v_call: TRBV28
d_call: NA
clone_size: NA

cdr3_aa: CASSFWRGGDLETQYF
cdr3_nt: TGTGCCAGCAGTTTCTGGCGAGGAGGGGATTTAGAGACCCAGTACTTC
j_call: TRBJ2-5
v_call: TRBV28
d_call: NA
clone_size: NA

cdr3_aa: CSVLGQGDTQYF
cdr3_nt: TGCAGCGTCTTGGGACAGGGGGATACGCAGTATTTT
j_call: TRBJ2-3
v_call: TRBV29-1
d_call: TRBD1
clone_size: NA

cdr3_aa: CASSEALGDRGSSNEQFF
cdr3_nt: TGTGCCAGCAGTGAAGCGCTAGGGGACAGGGGTAGTAGCAATGAGCAGTTCTTC
j_call: TRBJ2-1
v_call: TRBV2
d_call: TRBD1
clone_size: NA

cdr3_aa: CASSPRQGNPAKNIQYF
cdr3_nt: TGTGCCAGCAGCCCGCGACAGGGGAACCCCGCCAAAAACATTCAGTACTTC
j_call: TRBJ2-4
v_call: TRBV7-9
d_call: TRBD1
clone_size: NA

cdr3_aa: CASSQSSGSGRSTDTQYF
cdr3_nt: TGCGCCAGCAGCCAAAGCAGCGGGAGTGGTAGGAGCACAGATACGCAGTATTTT
j_call: TRBJ2-3
v_call: TRBV4-1
d_call: TRBD2
clone_size: NA

cdr3_aa: CATSRVQIGWDRGADTQYF
cdr3_nt: TGTGCCACCAGCAGAGTCCAGATCGGCTGGGACAGGGGTGCAGATACGCAGTATTTT
j_call: TRBJ2-3
v_call: TRBV15
d_call: TRBD1
clone_size: NA

cdr3_aa: CASSPWDTNNEQFF
cdr3_nt: TGTGCCAGCAGCCCATGGGACACCAACAATGAGCAGTTCTTC
j_call: TRBJ2-1
v_call: TRBV11-2
d_call: NA
clone_size: NA

cdr3_aa: CASSPEGQNYGYTF
cdr3_nt: TGCGCCAGCAGCCCGGAGGGACAGAACTATGGCTACACCTTC
j_call: TRBJ1-2
v_call: TRBV5-1
d_call: TRBD1
clone_size: NA

cdr3_aa: CSVLAGYYEQYF
cdr3_nt: TGCAGCGTGCTAGCGGGATACTACGAGCAGTACTTC
j_call: TRBJ2-7
v_call: TRBV29-1
d_call: TRBD2
clone_size: NA

cdr3_aa: CSASPGSYGYTF
cdr3_nt: TGCAGTGCTAGCCCAGGGAGCTATGGCTACACCTTC
j_call: TRBJ1-2
v_call: TRBV20-1
d_call: NA
clone_size: NA